This TCR beta chain was observed in a study of blood T cell repertoires in COVID-19. Turning to the study itself: Researchers got acute and convalescent COVID-19 samples from the United States, Italy and Spain.

This CDR3 has 17 residues. The germline V gene has CDR1 LGHNA and CDR2 YSLEER. Trimming removed 5 bases from V and 1 base from J, with 21 bases in between. Original processing notes: Estimates of nucleated cell counts were drawn from the amplification of reference gene primers. The assay was immunoSEQ multiplex PCR, and TCRdb's table has in-frame clones only and misses some. The D gene and trimming were derived from the DNA, and the V and J assignments and clone size from that table. The sample has just over 3,000 clones; 93% are singletons. This clone is a singleton in its sample. The V gene is TRBV4-3, the J gene TRBJ2-7; possible D gene TRBD1, 5 bases. This sequence originates from a human donor in a cohort sampled during active COVID-19. Sequencing input: peripheral blood. The CDR3 DNA reads as TGCGCCAGCAGCGAAAGGGTGCAGGGATTTAGATCCTACGAGCAGTACTTC. Protein: CASSERVQGFRSYEQYF.